The 19 T cell receptor beta chains below all came from one sample that was sequenced in a study of cytomegalovirus exposure and HLA in healthy donors. Using immunoSEQ multiplex PCR, the repertoire was profiled, and TCRdb retains in-frame clones only, with some absent. The repertoire consists of tens of thousands of clones, with about 94% occurring once and the leading ten covering around 4.5%. Material for sequencing was PBMCs. These receptor sequences come from a man aged 18 to 30 in good health and CMV-seropositive.

The rearrangement uses TRBV7-8 and TRBJ2-2, with 9 bases aligning to TRBD1. This CDR3 has 16 amino acids. The germline CDR1 and CDR2 sequences are SGHVS and FQNEAQ. The V segment lost 6 bases and the J segment 7 bases; nucleotides outside the gene matches: 12. The CDR3 loop reads CASRDPGQGWVGELFF. DNA for the CDR3: TGTGCCAGCAGGGACCCGGGACAGGGTTGGGTCGGGGAGCTGTTTTTT.

The chain combines TRBV6-5 with TRBJ1-1, with no clear D. Germline V CDR1 and CDR2: MNHEY, SVGAGI. This CDR3 has 15 residues. Trimming left V 6 bases short and J 5 bases short, with 19 bases between. CDR3 bases: TGTGCCAGCAGGCGTGGCAGGCTCAGTTTGACTGAAGCTTTCTTT. It encodes CASRRGRLSLTEAFF.

The gene calls are TRBV7-2 and TRBJ1-1, with TRBD1 as a possible D gene (6 bases). CDR3 size: 15 residues. Per the germline V gene, CDR1 is SGHTA and CDR2 is FQGNSA. Trimming removed 7 bases from V and 3 bases from J, with 18 bases in between. The CDR3 nucleotides read TGTGCCAGCAACGAATTTTACAGGGACCACACTGAAGCTTTCTTT. Its translation is CASNEFYRDHTEAFF.

The chain is built from TRBV5-5 and TRBJ2-7, with D possibly matching TRBD1 (5 bases). The CDR3 extends over 16 amino acids. CDR1 and CDR2 from the germline V gene are SGHKS and YYEKEE (reference sequence). Trimming pared 1 base from V and 4 bases from J, leaving 18 bases between. Here the CDR3 reads CASSLYTGIRSYEQYF. The DNA of the CDR3 is TGTGCCAGCAGCTTGTATACAGGTATCAGATCATACGAGCAGTACTTC.

About this clone itself: The junction and the germline gene differ at one end; a read error may be behind it. V gene TRBV7-2 combines with J gene TRBJ2-1; TRBD2 matches at 11 bases. This CDR3 has 14 residues. The germline V gene encodes CDR1 SGHTA and CDR2 FQGNSA. This CDR3 is CASSVAGGPSEQFF. CDR3 DNA sequence: TGTGCCAGCAGCGTAGCGGGAGGGCCTAGTGAGCAGTTCTTC. Complete variable domain (other parts from reference TRBV7-2 and TRBJ2-1): GAGVSQSPSNKVTEKGKDVELRCDPISGHTALYWYRQSLGQGLEFLIYFQGNSAPDKSGLPSDRFSAERTGGSVSTLTIQRTQQEDSAVYLCASSVAGGPSEQFFGPGTRLTVL.

This clone has more than one count but fewer than ten. The CDR3 here is CASKEGRGHTGELFF. Here the CDR3 DNA reads TGTGCCAGCAAGGAAGGGCGGGGGCACACCGGGGAGCTGTTTTTT. V usage is TRBV28 and J usage is TRBJ2-2; D is perhaps TRBD2 (7 bases). V lost 7 bases and J lost 3, with 15 bases in between. CDR3 length equals 15 residues. Germline lookup yields CDR1 MDHEN and CDR2 SYDVKM.

The CDR3 DNA follows: TGTGCCAGCAGCAGAGAAAAATTCGAATACGAGCAGTACTTC. Translating it yields CASSREKFEYEQYF. The J gene is TRBJ2-7, the V gene TRBV5-4; D unresolved. In germline, CDR1 is SGHNT, CDR2 YYREEE (reference sequence). V dropped 4 bases and J dropped 4 bases, with 15 bases sitting between them. The CDR3 consists of 14 residues. Full variable domain (rest looked up from reference TRBV5-4 and TRBJ2-7): ETGVTQSPTHLIKTRGQQVTLRCSSQSGHNTVSWYQQALGQGPQFIFQYYREEENGRGNFPPRFSGLQFPNYSSELNVNALELDDSALYLCASSREKFEYEQYFGPGTRLTVT.

This sequence joins TRBV7-2 and TRBJ2-1, with TRBD2 as a possible D gene (6 bases). Trimming took 2 bases from V and 3 from J, leaving 11 bases between them. The CDR3 contains 15 residues. Germline V gene sequence: CDR1 SGHTA, CDR2 FQGNSA. The CDR3 sequence is CASSLTEGIYNEQFF. The CDR3 nucleotides are TGTGCCAGCAGCTTAACGGAGGGAATCTACAATGAGCAGTTCTTC.

This chain links TRBV7-9 with TRBJ2-7, with D perhaps matching TRBD1 (5 bases). The CDR3 spans 12 residues. The germline V and J ends were trimmed by 8 bases and 0 bases, with 8 bases remaining between them. In germline, CDR1 is SEHNR, CDR2 FQNEAQ (reference sequence). This chain's CDR3 is CASATVSYEQYF. The CDR3 nucleotides are TGTGCCAGCGCGACAGTCTCCTACGAGCAGTACTTC.

V and J are TRBV7-2 and TRBJ1-1; weak D call: TRBD1 (6 bases). Germline V gene sequence: CDR1 SGHTA, CDR2 FQGNSA. V was pared by 1 base and J by 3 bases, with 9 bases between. The CDR3 is 14 residues long. CDR3 DNA sequence: TGTGCCAGCAGCTTAGTACAGGGTCACACTGAAGCTTTCTTT. This sequence encodes CASSLVQGHTEAFF.

A single count supports this clone. The chain employs TRBV6-1 and TRBJ1-2, with TRBD1 as a possible D gene (5 bases). CDR1 and CDR2 (germline): MNHNS, SASEGT. The V end lost 7 bases, the J end lost 4 bases, and 13 bases lay between the germline ends. The CDR3 length is 13 residues. CDR3 region: CASTEWGGYGYTF. CDR3 DNA sequence: TGTGCCAGCACCGAGTGGGGGGGCTATGGCTACACCTTC.

The chain recombines TRBV11-2 with TRBJ2-3; TRBD2 matches at 14 bases. The CDR3 totals 18 residues. After removal of 5 bases from V and 4 bases from J, the junction contained 11 bases not matched to a gene. Germline CDR1 is SGHAT and CDR2 is FQNNGV. The CDR3 sequence: CASSLPWTSGRIADTQYF. Here the CDR3 DNA reads TGTGCCAGCAGCCTGCCGTGGACTAGCGGGAGGATAGCAGATACGCAGTATTTT.

The chain recombines TRBV4-1 with TRBJ2-7; TRBD1 matches 8 bases. This CDR3 comprises 17 residues. V gave up 4 bases and J gave up 3 bases; unmatched junction bases: 14. CDR1 and CDR2 from the germline V gene are MGHRA and YSYEKL. The CDR3 spells CASSPRTGTFRNYEQYF. CDR3 sequence (DNA): TGCGCCAGCAGCCCGAGGACAGGGACCTTTAGGAACTACGAGCAGTACTTC.

V gene TRBV30 combines with J gene TRBJ1-2, with 8 bases aligning to TRBD1. The CDR3 runs 15 residues. Germline CDR1 and CDR2: GTSNPN and SVGIG (reference sequence). V was clipped by 2 bases and J by 1 base; unmatched bases: 6. This CDR3 reads CAWSRQGSLNYGYTF. CDR3 sequence (DNA): TGTGCCTGGAGTAGACAGGGGAGCCTTAACTATGGCTACACCTTC.

This chain joins TRBV4-3 and TRBJ2-7, with 8 bases matching TRBD1. Unmatched junction bases numbered 5, after V lost 1 base and J lost 0 bases. This CDR3 has 16 amino acids. Germline CDR1 LGHNA, CDR2 YSLEER. The CDR3 DNA reads as TGCGCCAGCAGCCAAGCCCGACAGGGGCACTCCTACGAGCAGTACTTC. It translates to CASSQARQGHSYEQYF.

The chain recombines TRBV7-9 with TRBJ1-4; 8 bases agree with TRBD1. This CDR3 is 15 amino acids long. V trimming: 5 bases; J trimming: 7 bases; junction bases outside the gene matches: 9. The germline CDR1 and CDR2 sequences are SEHNR and FQNEAQ (reference sequence). In DNA form, the CDR3 reads TGTGCCAGCAGCCAACCGGGACAGGAGGCTGAAAAACTGTTTTTT. This codes for CASSQPGQEAEKLFF.

The rearrangement joins TRBV10-3 to TRBJ2-7; TRBD1 agrees at 8 bases. This CDR3 is 14 amino acids long. V gave up 6 bases and J gave up 3 bases; unmatched junction bases: 7. Germline CDR1 reads ENHRY; CDR2 reads SYGVKD. In nucleotides, the CDR3 is TGTGCCATCAGCGCCGGGACAGGAGACTACGAGCAGTACTTC. It is translated as CAISAGTGDYEQYF.

The V call is TRBV18, the J call TRBJ2-1, with a tentative D call TRBD1 (5 bases). Germline V lookup: CDR1 KGHSH, CDR2 LQKENI. The V end was cut by 5 bases, the J end by 3 bases, with 8 bases between. This CDR3 contains 13 residues. The CDR3 protein is CASSEQVYNEQFF. Written as DNA, the CDR3 is TGTGCCAGCTCAGAACAGGTCTACAATGAGCAGTTCTTC.

The chain combines TRBV4-3 with TRBJ1-2; 7 nucleotides match TRBD1. The germline CDR1 and CDR2 sequences are LGHNA and YSLEER. The CDR3 runs to 15 residues. The V and J ends lost 1 base and 0 bases, in that order; junction bases with no gene match: 2. The CDR3 spells CASSQGTGANYGYTF. In DNA form, the CDR3 reads TGCGCCAGCAGCCAAGGGACAGGCGCTAACTATGGCTACACCTTC.